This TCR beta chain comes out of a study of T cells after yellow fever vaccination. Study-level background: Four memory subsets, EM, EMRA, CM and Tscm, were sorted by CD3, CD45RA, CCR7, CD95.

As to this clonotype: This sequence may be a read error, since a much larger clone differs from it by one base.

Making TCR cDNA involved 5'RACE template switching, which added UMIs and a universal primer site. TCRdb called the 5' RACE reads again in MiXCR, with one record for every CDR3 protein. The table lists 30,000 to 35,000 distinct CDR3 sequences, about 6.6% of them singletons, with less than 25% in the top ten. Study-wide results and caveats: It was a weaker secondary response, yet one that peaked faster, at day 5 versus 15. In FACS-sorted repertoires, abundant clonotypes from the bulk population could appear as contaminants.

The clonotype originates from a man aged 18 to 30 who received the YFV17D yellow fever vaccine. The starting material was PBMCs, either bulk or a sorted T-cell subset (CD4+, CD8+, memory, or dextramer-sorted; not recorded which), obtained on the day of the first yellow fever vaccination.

The CDR3 loop is CASSQDLELGVYEQYF. The CDR3 DNA is TGTGCCAGCAGCCAAGATCTAGAACTGGGTGTCTACGAGCAGTACTTC. The chain carries TRBV4-2 and TRBJ2-7; the D is unclear. CDR3 length: 16 amino acids. Germline V CDR1 and CDR2: LGHNA, YNFKEQ. The germline V and J ends were trimmed by 0 bases and 3 bases, with 15 bases remaining between them.